A selection of T cell receptor beta chains follows, all from one sample in a study of regulatory T cells in long-lasting Graves disease. TCRdb reanalysed the multiplex PCR reads using MiXCR and keeps one entry per CDR3 protein. The sample lists approximately 540,000 distinct CDR3 sequences; approximately 12% were seen once. The sample also formed part of further work on T cells in Graves' hyperthyroidism and ophthalmopathy.

The source was peripheral blood mononuclear cells (PBMCs), collected at new diagnosis, from a patient treated with antithyroid drugs. These receptors were obtained from a woman aged 25 to 39 with Graves disease. CDR3s include the opening cysteine and the closing phenylalanine or tryptophan. Fields, in order: J gene, V gene, D gene, clone size, CDR3 protein, CDR3 DNA. D genes are given only for firm matches. The size of a clone is reported for some rows only, either as once, few or many, or as a class for expanded clones.

TRBJ2-1	TRBV4-1	TRBD2	.	CASSRRAGALSYNEQFF	TGCGCCAGCAGCAGGCGAGCGGGAGCACTCTCCTACAATGAGCAGTTCTTC
TRBJ2-7	TRBV19	TRBD1	.	CASSMGTGSEQYF	TGTGCCAGTAGTATGGGGACAGGGAGCGAGCAGTACTTC
TRBJ1-2	TRBV6-5	.	.	CASSYSIGRANYGYTF	TGTGCCAGCAGTTACTCGATCGGGAGAGCTAACTATGGCTACACCTTC
TRBJ2-3	TRBV12-3/TRBV12-4	.	many	CASSFNVGTDTQYF	TGTGCCAGCAGTTTCAACGTAGGCACAGATACGCAGTATTTT
TRBJ2-5	TRBV28	.	many	CASSFAQTNQETQYF	TGTGCCAGCAGTTTCGCGCAGACGAATCAAGAGACCCAGTACTTC
TRBJ2-2	TRBV2	.	many	CASTARNPNTGELFF	TGTGCCAGCACGGCTCGGAACCCGAACACCGGGGAGCTGTTTTTT
TRBJ1-5	TRBV20-1	.	few	CSARDNPGDSQHF	TGCAGTGCTAGAGATAATCCGGGGGATTCCCAGCATTTT
TRBJ1-1	TRBV27	.	many	CASSLGYSHTEAFF	TGTGCCAGCAGTTTAGGGTACAGCCACACTGAAGCTTTCTTT
TRBJ1-5	TRBV6-9	TRBD1	few	CASSYRGGQPQHF	TGTGCCAGCAGTTACAGGGGGGGTCAGCCCCAGCATTTT
TRBJ2-7	TRBV12-3/TRBV12-4	TRBD2	many	CASTRGLAGSEQYF	TGTGCCAGCACTCGGGGGCTAGCGGGCTCCGAGCAGTACTTC
TRBJ2-2	TRBV6-2/TRBV6-3	TRBD1	few	CATRPGTANTGELFF	TGTGCCACCAGACCCGGGACAGCGAACACCGGGGAGCTGTTTTTT
TRBJ2-1	TRBV28	TRBD2	many	CASSSIRLAERFF	TGTGCCAGCAGTTCAATCCGACTAGCGGAACGGTTCTTC
TRBJ2-1	TRBV20-1	.	few	CSARGDDRSDNEQFF	TGCAGTGCTAGAGGCGACGACAGGTCGGACAATGAGCAGTTCTTC
TRBJ2-1	TRBV6-1	TRBD2	.	CAGADRGLAGPYNEQFF	TGTGCCGGCGCGGATAGGGGACTAGCGGGCCCCTACAATGAGCAGTTCTTC
TRBJ1-5	TRBV6-5	.	many	CASSYLSGEYQPQHF	TGTGCCAGCAGTTACTTATCAGGCGAGTATCAGCCCCAGCATTTT